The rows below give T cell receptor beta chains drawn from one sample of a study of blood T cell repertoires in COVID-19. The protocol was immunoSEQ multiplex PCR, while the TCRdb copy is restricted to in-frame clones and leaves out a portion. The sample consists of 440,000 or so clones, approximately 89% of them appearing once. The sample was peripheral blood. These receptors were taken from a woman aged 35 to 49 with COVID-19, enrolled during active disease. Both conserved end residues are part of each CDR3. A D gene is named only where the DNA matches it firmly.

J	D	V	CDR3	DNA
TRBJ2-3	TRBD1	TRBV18	CASSIGQASTDTQYF	TGTGCCAGCTCAATTGGACAGGCCAGCACAGATACGCAGTATTTT
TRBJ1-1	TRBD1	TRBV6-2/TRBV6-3	CASSYSRGDTEAFF	TGTGCCAGCAGTTACTCCAGGGGGGACACTGAAGCTTTCTTT
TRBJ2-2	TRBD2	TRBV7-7	CASSLLRGGTGELFF	TGTGCTAGCAGCTTATTGCGGGGAGGGACCGGGGAGCTGTTTTTT
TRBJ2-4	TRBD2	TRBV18	CASSLFGPSGRAANIQYF	TGTGCCAGTTCGCTATTTGGTCCTAGCGGGAGGGCTGCGAACATTCAGTACTTC
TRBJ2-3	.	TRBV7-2	CASSLYRDTQYF	TGTGCCAGCAGCTTATATCGAGATACGCAGTATTTT
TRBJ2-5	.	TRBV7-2	CASSFFGRTQYF	TGTGCCAGCAGCTTTTTCGGGAGGACCCAGTACTTC
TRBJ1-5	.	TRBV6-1	CASSEGGGRNQPQHF	TGTGCCAGCAGTGAAGGGGGGGGGCGAAATCAGCCCCAGCATTTT
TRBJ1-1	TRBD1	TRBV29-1	CSVGDSVNTEAFF	TGCAGCGTGGGGGACAGCGTGAACACTGAAGCTTTCTTT
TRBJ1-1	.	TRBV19	CASRGPNTEAFF	TGTGCCAGTAGGGGCCCGAACACTGAAGCTTTCTTT
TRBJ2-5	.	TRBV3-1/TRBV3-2	CAVGGAIFQETQYF	TGTGCCGTGGGGGGGGCGATATTCCAAGAGACCCAGTACTTC